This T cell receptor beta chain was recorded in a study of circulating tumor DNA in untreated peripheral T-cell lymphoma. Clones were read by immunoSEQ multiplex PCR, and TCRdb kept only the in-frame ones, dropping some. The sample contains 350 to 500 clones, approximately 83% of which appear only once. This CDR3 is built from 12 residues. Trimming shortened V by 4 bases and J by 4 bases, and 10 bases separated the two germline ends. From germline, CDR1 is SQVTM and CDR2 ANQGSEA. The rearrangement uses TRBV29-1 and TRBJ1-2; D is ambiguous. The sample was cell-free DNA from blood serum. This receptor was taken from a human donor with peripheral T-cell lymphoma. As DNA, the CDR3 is TGCAGCGTTGGTAGGGCGGGCTATGGCTACACCTTC. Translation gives CSVGRAGYGYTF.